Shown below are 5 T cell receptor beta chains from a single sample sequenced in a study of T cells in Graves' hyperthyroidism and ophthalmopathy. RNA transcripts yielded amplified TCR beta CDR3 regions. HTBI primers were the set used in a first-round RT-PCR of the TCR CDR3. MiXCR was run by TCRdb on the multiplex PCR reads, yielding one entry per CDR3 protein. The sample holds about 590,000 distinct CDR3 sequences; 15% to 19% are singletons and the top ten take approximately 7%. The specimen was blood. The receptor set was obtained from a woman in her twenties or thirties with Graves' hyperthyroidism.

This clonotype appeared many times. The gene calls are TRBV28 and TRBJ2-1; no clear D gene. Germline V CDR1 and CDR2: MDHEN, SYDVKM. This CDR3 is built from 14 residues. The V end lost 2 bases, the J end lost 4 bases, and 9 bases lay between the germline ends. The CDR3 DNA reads TGTGCCAGCAGTTTACGTGAACGTTACAATGAGCAGTTCTTC. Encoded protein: CASSLRERYNEQFF.

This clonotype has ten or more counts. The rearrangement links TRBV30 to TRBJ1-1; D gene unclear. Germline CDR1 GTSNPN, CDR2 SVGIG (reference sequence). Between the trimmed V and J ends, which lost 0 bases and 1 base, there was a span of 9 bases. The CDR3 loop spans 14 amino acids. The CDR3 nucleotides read TGTGCCTGGAGTGTACTCGTTGGGAACACTGAAGCTTTCTTT. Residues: CAWSVLVGNTEAFF.

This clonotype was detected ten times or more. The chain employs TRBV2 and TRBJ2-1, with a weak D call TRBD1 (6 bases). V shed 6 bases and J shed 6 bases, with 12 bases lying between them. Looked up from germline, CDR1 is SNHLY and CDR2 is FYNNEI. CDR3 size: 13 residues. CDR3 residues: CASRLNRVNEQFF. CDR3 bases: TGTGCCAGCAGACTGAACAGGGTCAATGAGCAGTTCTTC.

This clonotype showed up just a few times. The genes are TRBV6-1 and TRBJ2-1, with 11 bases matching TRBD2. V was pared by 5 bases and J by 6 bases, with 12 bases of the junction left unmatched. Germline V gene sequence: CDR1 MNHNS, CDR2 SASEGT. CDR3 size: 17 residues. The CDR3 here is CASSYLAGGTSGNEQFF. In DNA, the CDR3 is TGTGCCAGCAGTTACCTGGCCGGAGGGACTAGCGGCAATGAGCAGTTCTTC.

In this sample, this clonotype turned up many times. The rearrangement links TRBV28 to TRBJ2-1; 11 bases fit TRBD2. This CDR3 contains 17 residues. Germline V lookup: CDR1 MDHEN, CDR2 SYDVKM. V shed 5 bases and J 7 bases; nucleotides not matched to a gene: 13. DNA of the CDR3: TGTGCCAGCAGTCTAACTTTAGTAGCGGGAGGGAGGAATGAGCAGTTCTTC. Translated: CASSLTLVAGGRNEQFF.